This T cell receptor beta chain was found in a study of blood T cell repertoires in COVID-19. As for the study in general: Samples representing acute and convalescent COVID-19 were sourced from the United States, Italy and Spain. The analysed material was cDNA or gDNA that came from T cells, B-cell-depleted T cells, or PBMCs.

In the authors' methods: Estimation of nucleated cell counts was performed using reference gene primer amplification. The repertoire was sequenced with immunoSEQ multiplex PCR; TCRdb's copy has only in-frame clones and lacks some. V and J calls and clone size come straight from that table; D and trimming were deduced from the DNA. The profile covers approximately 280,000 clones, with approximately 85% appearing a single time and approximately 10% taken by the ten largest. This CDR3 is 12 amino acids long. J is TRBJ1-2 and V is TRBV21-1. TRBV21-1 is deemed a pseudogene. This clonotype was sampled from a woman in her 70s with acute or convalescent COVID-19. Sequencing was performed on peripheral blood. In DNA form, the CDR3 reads TGTGCCAGCAGCAAACGTGTCTATGGCTACACCTTC. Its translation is CASSKRVYGYTF.